This TCR beta chain stems from a study of blood T cell repertoires in COVID-19. Study-level background: The origin of the acute and convalescent COVID-19 samples was the United States, Italy and Spain.

V lost 2 bases to trimming and J lost 0 bases, with 6 bases between them. Germline V gene data show CDR1 as WNHNN and CDR2 as SYGVQD (reference sequence). The CDR3 has 14 residues. The authors' processing: The authors estimated nucleated cell counts from reference gene primer amplification. Using immunoSEQ multiplex PCR, the repertoire was profiled, and TCRdb retains in-frame clones only, with some absent. The V and J calls and clone size come from that table; D and trimming were worked out from the DNA. The profile shows around 170,000 clones, 80% of them singletons. The receptor's source is a man in his sixties or seventies with active or convalescent COVID-19. Sequencing was carried out using peripheral blood. V gene TRBV10-1 combines with J gene TRBJ2-3, with D maybe TRBD1 (6 bases). The CDR3 DNA reads as TGCGCCAGCAGTGAGACAGGGAGCACAGATACGCAGTATTTT. This codes for CASSETGSTDTQYF.